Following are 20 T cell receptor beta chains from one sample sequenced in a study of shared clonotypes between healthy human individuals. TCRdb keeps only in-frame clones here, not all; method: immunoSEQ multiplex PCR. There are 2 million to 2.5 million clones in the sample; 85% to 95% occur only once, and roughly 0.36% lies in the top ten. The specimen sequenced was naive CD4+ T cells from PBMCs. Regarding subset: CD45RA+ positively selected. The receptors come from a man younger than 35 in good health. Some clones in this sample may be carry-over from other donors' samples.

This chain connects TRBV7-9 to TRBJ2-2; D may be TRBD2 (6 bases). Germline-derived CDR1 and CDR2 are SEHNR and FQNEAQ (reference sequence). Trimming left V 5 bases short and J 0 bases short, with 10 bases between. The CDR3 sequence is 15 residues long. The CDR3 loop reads CASSLGTSNTGELFF. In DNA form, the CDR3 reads TGTGCCAGCAGCCTCGGGACTTCGAACACCGGGGAGCTGTTTTTT.

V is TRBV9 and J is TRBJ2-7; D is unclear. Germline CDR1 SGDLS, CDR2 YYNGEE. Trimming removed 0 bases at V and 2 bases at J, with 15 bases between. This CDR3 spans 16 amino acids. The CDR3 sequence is CASSVATGPTPYEQYF. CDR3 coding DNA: TGTGCCAGCAGCGTAGCTACTGGACCGACACCCTACGAGCAGTACTTC.

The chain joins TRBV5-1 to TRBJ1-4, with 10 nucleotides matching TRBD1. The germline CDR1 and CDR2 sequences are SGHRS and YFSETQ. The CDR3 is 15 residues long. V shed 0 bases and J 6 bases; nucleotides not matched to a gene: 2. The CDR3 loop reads CASSLGDRGYEKLFF. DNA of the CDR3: TGCGCCAGCAGCTTGGGGGACAGGGGATATGAAAAACTGTTTTTT.

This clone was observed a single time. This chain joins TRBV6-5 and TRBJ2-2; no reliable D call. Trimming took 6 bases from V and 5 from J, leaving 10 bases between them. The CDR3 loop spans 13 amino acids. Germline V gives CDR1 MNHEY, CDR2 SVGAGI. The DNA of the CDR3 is TGTGCCAGCAGACCCCGGAATACCGGGGAGCTGTTTTTT. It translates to CASRPRNTGELFF.

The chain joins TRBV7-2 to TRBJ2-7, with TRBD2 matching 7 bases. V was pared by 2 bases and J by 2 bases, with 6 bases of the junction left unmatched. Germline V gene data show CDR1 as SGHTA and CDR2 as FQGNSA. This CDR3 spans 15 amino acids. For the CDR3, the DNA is TGTGCCAGCAGCTTATGGACGGGAGGAACCTACGAGCAGTACTTC. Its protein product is CASSLWTGGTYEQYF.

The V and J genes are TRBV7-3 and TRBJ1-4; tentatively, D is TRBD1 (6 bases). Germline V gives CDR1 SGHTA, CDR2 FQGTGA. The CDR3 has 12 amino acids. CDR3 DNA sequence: TGTGGACAGGAGTCCCGGACGGTAAAACTGTTTTTT. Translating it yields CGQESRTVKLFF. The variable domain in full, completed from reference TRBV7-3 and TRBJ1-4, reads GAGVSQTPSNKVTEKGKYVELRCDPISGHTALYWYRQSLGQGPEFLIYFQGTGAADDSGLPNDRFFAVRPEGSVSTLKIQRTERGDSAVYLCGQESRTVKLFFGSGTQLSVL.

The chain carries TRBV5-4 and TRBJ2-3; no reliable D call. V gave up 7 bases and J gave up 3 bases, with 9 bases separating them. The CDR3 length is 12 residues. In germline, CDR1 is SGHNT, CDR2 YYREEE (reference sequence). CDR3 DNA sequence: TGTGCCAGCCTGGACGGAACAGATACGCAGTATTTT. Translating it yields CASLDGTDTQYF.

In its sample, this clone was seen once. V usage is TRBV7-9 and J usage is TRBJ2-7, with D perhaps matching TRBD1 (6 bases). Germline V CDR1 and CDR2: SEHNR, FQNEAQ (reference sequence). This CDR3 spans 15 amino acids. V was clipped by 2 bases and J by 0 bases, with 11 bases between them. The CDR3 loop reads CASSLSGRGSYEQYF. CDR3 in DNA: TGTGCCAGCAGCTTAAGCGGCAGGGGCTCCTACGAGCAGTACTTC.

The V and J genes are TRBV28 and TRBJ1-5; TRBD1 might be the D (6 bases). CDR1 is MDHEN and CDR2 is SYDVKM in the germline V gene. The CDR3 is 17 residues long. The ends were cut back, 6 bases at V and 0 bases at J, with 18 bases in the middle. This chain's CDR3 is CASRRPGASNSNQPQHF. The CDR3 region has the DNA TGTGCCAGCAGACGACCGGGGGCCTCTAATAGCAATCAGCCCCAGCATTTT.

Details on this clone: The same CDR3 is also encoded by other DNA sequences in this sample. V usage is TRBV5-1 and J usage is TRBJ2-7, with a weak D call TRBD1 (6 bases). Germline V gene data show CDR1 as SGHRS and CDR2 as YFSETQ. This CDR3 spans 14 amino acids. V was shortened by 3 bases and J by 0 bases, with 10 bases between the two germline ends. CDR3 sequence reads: CASSSDRTSYEQYF. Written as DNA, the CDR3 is TGCGCCAGCAGCTCCGACAGGACCTCCTACGAGCAGTACTTC. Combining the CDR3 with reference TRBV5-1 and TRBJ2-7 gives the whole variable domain KAGVTQTPRYLIKTRGQQVTLSCSPISGHRSVSWYQQTPGQGLQFLFEYFSETQRNKGNFPGRFSGRQFSNSRSEMNVSTLELGDSALYLCASSSDRTSYEQYFGPGTRLTVT.

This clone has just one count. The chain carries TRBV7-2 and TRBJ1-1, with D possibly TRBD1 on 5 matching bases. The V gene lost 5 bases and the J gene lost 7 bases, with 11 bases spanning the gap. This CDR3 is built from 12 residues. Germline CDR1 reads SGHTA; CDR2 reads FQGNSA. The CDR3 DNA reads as TGTGCCAGCAGCCAGGGTAGGCGTGAAGCTTTCTTT. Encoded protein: CASSQGRREAFF.

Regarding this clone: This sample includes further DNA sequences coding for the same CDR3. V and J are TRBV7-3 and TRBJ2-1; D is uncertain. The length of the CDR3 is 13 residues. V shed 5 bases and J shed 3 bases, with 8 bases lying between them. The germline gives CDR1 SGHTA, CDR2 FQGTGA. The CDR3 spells CASSQALYNEQFF. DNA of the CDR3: TGTGCCAGCAGCCAAGCCCTCTACAATGAGCAGTTCTTC.

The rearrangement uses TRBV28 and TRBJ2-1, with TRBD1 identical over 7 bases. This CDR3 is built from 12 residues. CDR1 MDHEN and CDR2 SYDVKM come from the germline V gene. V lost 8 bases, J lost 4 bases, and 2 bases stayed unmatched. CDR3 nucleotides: TGTGCCAGCCAGGGACAGTACAATGAGCAGTTCTTC. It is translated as CASQGQYNEQFF. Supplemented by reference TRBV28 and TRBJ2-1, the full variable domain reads DVKVTQSSRYLVKRTGEKVFLECVQDMDHENMFWYRQDPGLGLRLIYFSYDVKMKEKGDIPEGYSVSREKKERFSLILESASTNQTSMYLCASQGQYNEQFFGPGTRLTVL.

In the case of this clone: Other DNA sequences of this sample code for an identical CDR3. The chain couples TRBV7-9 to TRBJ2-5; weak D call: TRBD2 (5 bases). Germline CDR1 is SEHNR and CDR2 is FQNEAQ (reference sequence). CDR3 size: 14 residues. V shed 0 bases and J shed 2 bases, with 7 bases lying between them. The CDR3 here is CASSLARGQETQYF. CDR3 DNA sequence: TGTGCCAGCAGCTTAGCGAGAGGGCAAGAGACCCAGTACTTC.

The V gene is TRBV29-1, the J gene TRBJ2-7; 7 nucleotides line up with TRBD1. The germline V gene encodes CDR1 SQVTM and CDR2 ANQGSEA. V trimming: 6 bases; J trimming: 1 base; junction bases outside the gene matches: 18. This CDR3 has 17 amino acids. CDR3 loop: CSVRDSSTLTSSYEQYF. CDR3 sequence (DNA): TGCAGCGTCCGGGACAGTTCTACTCTGACATCATCCTACGAGCAGTACTTC.

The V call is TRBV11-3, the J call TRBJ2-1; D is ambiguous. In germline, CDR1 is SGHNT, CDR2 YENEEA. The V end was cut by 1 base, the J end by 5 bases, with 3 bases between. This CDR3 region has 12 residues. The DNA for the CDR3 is TGTGCCAGCAGCTTAGCGCACAATGAGCAGTTCTTC. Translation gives CASSLAHNEQFF. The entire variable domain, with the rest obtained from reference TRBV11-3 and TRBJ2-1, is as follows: EAGVVQSPRYKIIEKKQPVAFWCNPISGHNTLYWYLQNLGQGPELLIRYENEEAVDDSQLPKDRFSAERLKGVDSTLKIQPAELGDSAVYLCASSLAHNEQFFGPGTRLTVL.

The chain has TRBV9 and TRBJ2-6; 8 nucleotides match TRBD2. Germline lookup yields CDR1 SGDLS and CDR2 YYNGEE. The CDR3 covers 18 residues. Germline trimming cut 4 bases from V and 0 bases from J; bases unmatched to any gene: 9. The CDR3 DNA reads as TGTGCCAGCAGCCTCAAGACTAGCGAGAGCTCTGGGGCCAACGTCCTGACTTTC. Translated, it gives CASSLKTSESSGANVLTF. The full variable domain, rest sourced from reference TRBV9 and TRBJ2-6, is DSGVTQTPKHLITATGQRVTLRCSPRSGDLSVYWYQQSLDQGLQFLIQYYNGEERAKGNILERFSAQQFPDLHSELNLSSLELGDSALYFCASSLKTSESSGANVLTFGAGSRLTVL.

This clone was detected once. CDR3 in DNA: TGTGCCAGCAGTTTTGTGGGAGGCGGATATACGCAGTATTTT. Translated, it gives CASSFVGGGYTQYF. The V call is TRBV27, the J call TRBJ2-3; D is possibly TRBD2 (6 bases). CDR1 is MNHEY, CDR2 SMNVEV, per germline (reference sequence). The CDR3 totals 14 residues. V was pared by 3 bases and J by 7 bases, with 14 bases between.

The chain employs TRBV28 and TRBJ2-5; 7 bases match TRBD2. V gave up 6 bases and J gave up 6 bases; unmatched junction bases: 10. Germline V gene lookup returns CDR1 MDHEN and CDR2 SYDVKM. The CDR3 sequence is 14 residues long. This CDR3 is CASSPSGGLQTQYF. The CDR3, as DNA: TGTGCCAGCAGCCCCTCGGGGGGATTGCAGACCCAGTACTTC.

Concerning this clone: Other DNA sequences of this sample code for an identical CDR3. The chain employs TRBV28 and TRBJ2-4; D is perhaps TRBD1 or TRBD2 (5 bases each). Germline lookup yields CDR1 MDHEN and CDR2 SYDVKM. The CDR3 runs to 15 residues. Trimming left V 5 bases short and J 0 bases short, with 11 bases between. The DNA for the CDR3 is TGTGCCAGCAGTCGAGGGGACCTAGCCAAAAACATTCAGTACTTC. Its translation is CASSRGDLAKNIQYF.